This is a list of T cell receptor beta chains from one sample in a study of blood T cell repertoires in COVID-19. Generated by immunoSEQ multiplex PCR, the TCRdb table keeps only in-frame clones and is missing some. Among about 140,000 clones listed, approximately 84% were seen once. Sequencing was performed on PBMCs or T cells enriched from blood (not recorded which). The receptors were gathered from a woman between 45 and 60 years old with acute COVID-19. The CDR3 runs from the conserved cysteine through the conserved F or W. The D gene is left open where the match is weak. Clone size is stated in some rows and not others, as once, few, many or a class when expanded.

clone size	V gene	D gene	J gene	CDR3 protein	CDR3 DNA
.	TRBV27	TRBD1	TRBJ1-6	CASRLQGAGWNSPLHF	TGTGCCAGCAGACTACAGGGGGCTGGCTGGAATTCACCCCTCCACTTT
.	TRBV18	.	TRBJ2-5	CASSPNRLQETQYF	TGTGCCAGCTCACCGAACAGACTACAAGAGACCCAGTACTTC
.	TRBV27	.	TRBJ2-1	CASRWRVHSYNEQFF	TGTGCCAGCAGATGGAGGGTGCACTCCTACAATGAGCAGTTCTTC
.	TRBV5-1	.	TRBJ2-1	CASSLQDLGNEQFF	TGCGCCAGCAGCTTGCAGGACTTGGGCAATGAGCAGTTCTTC
.	TRBV2	TRBD1	TRBJ1-5	CASSGTGGNQPQHF	TGTGCCAGCAGTGGGACAGGGGGCAATCAGCCCCAGCATTTT
.	TRBV19	.	TRBJ2-5	CASNGGPGIWGQPETQYF	TGTGCCAGTAACGGGGGGCCCGGAATATGGGGGCAGCCGGAGACCCAGTACTTC
.	TRBV29-1	TRBD1	TRBJ2-3	CSVRVGTGSSSSDTQYF	TGCAGCGTTAGAGTCGGGACAGGGTCAAGTAGTTCAGATACGCAGTATTTT
.	TRBV6-5	.	TRBJ1-1	CASSRDAGAEAFF	TGTGCCAGCAGCCGGGACGCAGGGGCTGAAGCTTTCTTT
few	TRBV19	.	TRBJ1-4	CASSIEGGLRSTNEKLFF	TGTGCCAGTAGTATAGAGGGGGGTCTGCGGTCAACTAATGAAAAACTGTTTTTT
.	TRBV5-6	TRBD2	TRBJ2-3	CASSLVGEGSTDTQYF	TGTGCCAGCAGCTTGGTGGGGGAGGGCAGCACAGATACGCAGTATTTT
.	TRBV27	.	TRBJ2-1	CASSLWVGVNHEQFF	TGTGCCAGCAGTTTATGGGTGGGAGTTAACCATGAGCAGTTCTTC
.	TRBV7-2	.	TRBJ2-1	CASSLDRPISSPRGNEQFF	TGTGCCAGCAGCCTTGACAGGCCCATTAGCTCTCCTCGAGGAAATGAGCAGTTCTTC
few	TRBV19	.	TRBJ2-1	CASSSGLGEQFF	TGTGCCAGTTCCAGCGGATTGGGTGAGCAGTTCTTC